What follows are 22 T cell receptor beta chains derived from one specimen sequenced in a study of blood T cell repertoires in COVID-19. Profiled with immunoSEQ multiplex PCR; TCRdb holds only in-frame clones, not every one. The table includes 60,000 or so clones, 90% detected once. The sample taken for sequencing was peripheral blood. These receptors all stem from a man in his 60s with active COVID-19.

The chain uses TRBV12-3 or TRBV12-4 and TRBJ2-2; D remains unclear. The CDR3 spans 13 residues. V lost 2 bases to trimming and J lost 7 bases, with 8 bases between them. For the CDR3, the DNA is TGTGCCAGCAGTTTACTCAGTGGCGGGGAGCTGTTTTTT. Translated, it gives CASSLLSGGELFF.

The genes are TRBV28 and TRBJ2-7, with 7 bases that match TRBD1. The CDR3 contains 15 residues. Germline CDR1 reads MDHEN; CDR2 reads SYDVKM. V shed 4 bases, J shed 1 base, and the junction held 7 bases outside the gene matches. In DNA form, the CDR3 reads TGTGCCAGCAGTTCTGGACAGGTTAGATCCTACGAGCAGTACTTC. Translated, it gives CASSSGQVRSYEQYF.

This chain joins TRBV18 and TRBJ2-7; a weak D match, TRBD2 (7 bases). This CDR3 comprises 13 residues. The germline gives CDR1 KGHSH, CDR2 LQKENI. Trimming pared 3 bases from V and 6 bases from J, leaving 12 bases between. CDR3 protein: CASSPGGASEQYF. The DNA of the CDR3 is TGTGCCAGCTCACCTGGGGGGGCCAGCGAGCAGTACTTC.

This rearrangement joins TRBV12-3 or TRBV12-4 to TRBJ2-1; D unresolved. The V gene lost 2 bases and the J gene lost 5 bases, with 7 bases spanning the gap. The CDR3 consists of 13 residues. CDR3 nucleotide sequence: TGTGCCAGCAGTTTAAACCAGAACAATGAGCAGTTCTTC. It codes for CASSLNQNNEQFF.

The chain couples TRBV5-6 to TRBJ2-5; TRBD2 might be the D (6 bases). Trimming took off 1 base at V and 5 bases at J, with 18 bases between the two ends. The CDR3 has 16 amino acids. The germline V gene has CDR1 SGHDT and CDR2 YYEEEE. The CDR3 coding sequence is TGTGCCAGCAGCTTGACGCCGGGTTCCGGAGGGGAGACCCAGTACTTC. This sequence encodes CASSLTPGSGGETQYF.

The chain couples TRBV10-3 to TRBJ2-1; unclear D gene. The CDR3 is made up of 12 amino acids. The V gene lost 2 bases and the J gene lost 4 bases, with 3 bases spanning the gap. CDR1 and CDR2 from the germline V gene are ENHRY and SYGVKD. CDR3 bases: TGTGCCATCAGTGAGGCGTACAATGAGCAGTTCTTC. Protein product: CAISEAYNEQFF.

This clone was observed a few times. The genes are TRBV9 and TRBJ2-7; the match to TRBD2 covers 9 bases. In germline, CDR1 is SGDLS, CDR2 YYNGEE. V shed 0 bases, J shed 5 bases, and the junction held 6 bases outside the gene matches. CDR3 length: 15 residues. The CDR3 region is CASSVGGTSSDEQYF. CDR3 DNA sequence: TGTGCCAGCAGCGTAGGAGGGACTAGCAGCGACGAGCAGTACTTC. The whole variable domain, filled in from reference TRBV9 and TRBJ2-7, reads DSGVTQTPKHLITATGQRVTLRCSPRSGDLSVYWYQQSLDQGLQFLIQYYNGEERAKGNILERFSAQQFPDLHSELNLSSLELGDSALYFCASSVGGTSSDEQYFGPGTRLTVT.

The V call is TRBV30, the J call TRBJ1-2; the D gene is possibly TRBD1 (6 bases). The V and J ends lost 4 bases and 14 bases respectively, with 20 bases between them. The CDR3 spans 12 residues. The germline CDR1 and CDR2 sequences are GTSNPN and SVGIG (reference sequence). The CDR3 sequence is CAWTLSQGGGTF. Written as DNA, the CDR3 is TGTGCCTGGACCCTCTCGCAAGGGGGGGGGACCTTC.

This chain links TRBV6-1 with TRBJ1-4, with D possibly matching TRBD1 (6 bases). This CDR3 spans 15 amino acids. From germline, CDR1 is MNHNS and CDR2 SASEGT. V was pared by 0 bases and J by 7 bases, with 12 bases between. The CDR3 coding sequence is TGTGCCAGCAGTGAAGCGAGGGGGTATAGTGAAAAACTGTTTTTT. The encoded protein is CASSEARGYSEKLFF.

The genes are TRBV4-3 and TRBJ2-1; maybe TRBD2 (7 bases). The CDR3 is made up of 16 amino acids. Germline V lookup: CDR1 LGHNA, CDR2 YSLEER. The V end was cut by 1 base, the J end by 12 bases, with 22 bases between. The CDR3 is CASSQGRGRKRGGQFF. The CDR3, as DNA: TGCGCCAGCAGCCAAGGGAGGGGCCGAAAGAGGGGGGGGCAGTTCTTC.

The chain uses TRBV19 and TRBJ2-4; 7 nucleotides align to TRBD1. Germline V gene lookup returns CDR1 LNHDA and CDR2 SQIVND (reference sequence). The CDR3 spans 14 residues. V dropped 3 bases and J dropped 8; count of bases not matched to a gene: 7. Here the CDR3 DNA reads TGTGCCAGTAGTATCGGACAGGTGTGGGACATTCAGTACTTC. Its protein product is CASSIGQVWDIQYF.

This sequence joins TRBV18 and TRBJ2-7; 10 bases align to TRBD2. The CDR3 has 14 amino acids. The germline V gene has CDR1 KGHSH and CDR2 LQKENI. The V and J ends lost 3 bases and 7 bases, in that order; junction bases with no gene match: 6. Here the CDR3 reads CASSPGLASQEQYF. For the CDR3, the DNA is TGTGCCAGCTCACCGGGACTAGCGAGCCAAGAGCAGTACTTC.

The chain has TRBV2 and TRBJ1-4; D call uncertain. CDR3 size: 13 residues. CDR1 SNHLY and CDR2 FYNNEI come from the germline V gene. Trimming left V 3 bases short and J 8 bases short, with 10 bases between. CDR3 protein: CASSDGGNEKLFF. CDR3 DNA sequence: TGTGCCAGCAGTGATGGAGGGAACGAAAAACTGTTTTTT.

The V and J genes are TRBV19 and TRBJ1-6; no clear D gene. The CDR3 loop spans 15 amino acids. V gave up 2 bases and J gave up 6 bases, with 11 bases separating them. CDR1 LNHDA and CDR2 SQIVND come from the germline V gene (reference sequence). CDR3 loop: CASSISPGLNSPLHF. In DNA form, the CDR3 reads TGTGCCAGTAGTATATCGCCCGGACTTAATTCACCCCTCCACTTT.

This clone has just one count. The chain combines TRBV5-1 with TRBJ1-1, with 7 nucleotides matching TRBD1. The CDR3 covers 20 residues. With V trimmed by 4 bases and J by 0 bases, 21 bases remained unmatched. The germline gives CDR1 SGHRS, CDR2 YFSETQ. CDR3 in amino acids: CASSLAAGGVSGLMNTEAFF. As DNA, the CDR3 is TGCGCCAGCAGCCTGGCGGCAGGGGGAGTATCGGGACTCATGAACACTGAAGCTTTCTTT.

The V gene is TRBV18, the J gene TRBJ2-1; 9 bases line up with TRBD2. Germline V gives CDR1 KGHSH, CDR2 LQKENI. V was pared by 3 bases and J by 8 bases, with 11 bases of the junction left unmatched. This CDR3 is 16 amino acids long. The CDR3 sequence is CASSPEGLAPLDEQFF. The CDR3 nucleotides read TGTGCCAGCTCACCGGAGGGACTAGCACCCTTGGATGAGCAGTTCTTC.

The CDR3 loop reads CASSLGLVGEQYF. CDR3 sequence (DNA): TGTGCCAGCAGCTTAGGCCTAGTCGGTGAGCAGTACTTC. This sequence joins TRBV7-2 and TRBJ2-7; no firm D call. Germline V gene lookup returns CDR1 SGHTA and CDR2 FQGNSA. The CDR3 is made up of 13 amino acids. V shed 1 base and J shed 7 bases, with 11 bases lying between them.

V is TRBV29-1 and J is TRBJ2-3, with 8 bases lining up with TRBD2. The V gene's germline CDR1 is SQVTM and CDR2 ANQGSEA. V lost 5 bases to trimming and J lost 3 bases; unmatched junction nucleotides: 1. This CDR3 is 12 amino acids long. The CDR3 nucleotides are TGCAGCGTTAGACTAGCGACAGATACGCAGTATTTT. Translating gives CSVRLATDTQYF.

This clone was seen a handful of times. The rearrangement links TRBV7-2 to TRBJ2-1; 15 bases match TRBD2. V was pared by 1 base and J by 3 bases, with 4 bases of the junction left unmatched. This CDR3 region has 18 residues. Germline V gene lookup returns CDR1 SGHTA and CDR2 FQGNSA. The CDR3 DNA sequence: TGTGCCAGCAGCTTAGAAGGGACTAGCGGGAGGTACTACAATGAGCAGTTCTTC. Encoded protein: CASSLEGTSGRYYNEQFF.

This clone was recorded once. V gene TRBV12-3 or TRBV12-4 combines with J gene TRBJ2-1; TRBD1 aligns across 7 bases. The CDR3 spans 13 residues. Trimming took 2 bases from V and 12 from J; bases not matched to a gene: 7. In nucleotides, the CDR3 is TGTGCCAGCAGTTTAATGCCGTCAGGGGGGCAGTTCTTC. This sequence encodes CASSLMPSGGQFF.

The V call is TRBV5-1, the J call TRBJ2-7; TRBD1 aligns across 9 bases. The V segment lost 3 bases and the J segment 2 bases; nucleotides outside the gene matches: 3. The CDR3 extends over 14 amino acids. Looked up from germline, CDR1 is SGHRS and CDR2 is YFSETQ. CDR3 sequence (DNA): TGCGCCAGCAGCTCCGGACAGGGGCCCTACGAGCAGTACTTC. Translated, it gives CASSSGQGPYEQYF.

The J gene is TRBJ2-4, the V gene TRBV21-1; the DNA was not used to check the table's D call, TRBD2. TRBV21-1 is flagged as a pseudogene. The length of the CDR3 is 14 residues. CDR3 coding DNA: TGTGCCAGCGGGCCGGGGAGGGTGGTAAACATTCAGTACTTC. Its protein is CASGPGRVVNIQYF.